This TCR beta chain was found in a study of shared clonotypes between healthy human individuals. Broader study findings: The study found about 5% of naive CD4 clonotypes shared across a few donors. It was anticipated that sequencing depth would influence how many clonotypes donors shared.

In the case of this clone: Its antigen is currently unknown.

Each sample came from a Caucasian adult donor living in Nashville, Tennessee. The study separated CD4+ cells into CD45RA+ naive and CD45RA-negative memory subsets. TCRdb keeps only in-frame clones here, not all; method: immunoSEQ multiplex PCR. The data show 2 million to 2.5 million clones, about 90% seen once. Germline CDR1 SGHTA, CDR2 FQGTGA. V shed 2 bases and J shed 0 bases, with 13 bases lying between them. CDR3 length equals 16 residues. The source is a man aged 18-30 years in good health. Some clones in this sample may be carry-over from other donors' samples. Specimen: naive CD4+ T cells from PBMCs. This sample's subset: CD45RA+ positively selected. This chain joins TRBV7-3 and TRBJ1-1; perhaps TRBD1 as D (6 bases). CDR3 sequence: CASSLQGRTVNTEAFF. CDR3 DNA sequence: TGTGCCAGCAGCTTACAGGGGAGAACAGTGAACACTGAAGCTTTCTTT.